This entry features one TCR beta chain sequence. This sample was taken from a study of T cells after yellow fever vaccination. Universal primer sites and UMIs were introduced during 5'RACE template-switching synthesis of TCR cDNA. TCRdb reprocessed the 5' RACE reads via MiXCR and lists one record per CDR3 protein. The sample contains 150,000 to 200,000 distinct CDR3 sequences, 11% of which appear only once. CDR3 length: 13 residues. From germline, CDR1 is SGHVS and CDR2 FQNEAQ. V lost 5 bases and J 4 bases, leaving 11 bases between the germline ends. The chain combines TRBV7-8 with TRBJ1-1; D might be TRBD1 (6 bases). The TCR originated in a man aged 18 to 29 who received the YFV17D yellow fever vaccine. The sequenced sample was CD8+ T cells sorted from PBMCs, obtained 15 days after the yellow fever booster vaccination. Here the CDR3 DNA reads TGTGCCAGCAGCCACGGGGGGCCCACTGAAGCTTTCTTT. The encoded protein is CASSHGGPTEAFF. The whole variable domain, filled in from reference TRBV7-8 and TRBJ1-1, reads GAGVSQSPRYKVAKRGQDVALRCDPISGHVSLFWYQQALGQGPEFLTYFQNEAQLDKSGLPSDRFFAERPEGSVSTLKIQRTQQEDSAVYLCASSHGGPTEAFFGQGTRLTVV.